The 10 T cell receptor beta chains below were found in one sample sequenced in a study of shared clonotypes between healthy human individuals. Naive CD8 cells were CD45RO-negative, positively selected for CCR7, excluding terminally differentiated effector memory CD45RA+ cells. Data came from immunoSEQ multiplex PCR; TCRdb stores just in-frame clones and leaves some out. The sample has about 2 million clones, about 95% seen once; the top ten hold around 1%. Sequencing was performed on naive CD8+ T cells sorted from blood. Receptors were obtained from a man aged 18 to 29 in good health.

This clone was seen only once. This chain links TRBV10-3 with TRBJ2-7; TRBD2 agrees at 11 bases. In germline, CDR1 is ENHRY, CDR2 SYGVKD. Germline trimming cut 1 base from V and 3 bases from J; bases unmatched to any gene: 8. The CDR3 length is 17 residues. In nucleotides, the CDR3 is TGTGCCATCAGTGAGTTTCCGACTAGCGGGACAGGCTACGAGCAGTACTTC. This sequence encodes CAISEFPTSGTGYEQYF.

This sequence joins TRBV30 and TRBJ2-3, with TRBD1 matching 10 bases. V gave up 2 bases and J gave up 5 bases; unmatched junction bases: 4. This CDR3 spans 14 amino acids. Germline CDR1 and CDR2: GTSNPN and SVGIG (reference sequence). As DNA, the CDR3 is TGTGCCTGGAGTCAGACAGGGGGCATAGATACGCAGTATTTT. Translation: CAWSQTGGIDTQYF.

This chain uses TRBV27 with TRBJ2-7; 7 bases are a match to TRBD2. The CDR3 loop spans 14 amino acids. Germline CDR1 is MNHEY and CDR2 is SMNVEV (reference sequence). V lost 3 bases to trimming and J lost 2 bases; unmatched junction nucleotides: 4. CDR3 amino acids: CASSFGGKTYEQYF. In nucleotides, the CDR3 is TGTGCCAGCAGTTTCGGGGGGAAAACCTACGAGCAGTACTTC.

Of note for this clone: Other DNA sequences in the same sample also yield this CDR3. CDR3 protein: CASSVDGTGNEKLFF. In DNA, the CDR3 is TGTGCCAGCAGCGTAGATGGGACAGGGAATGAAAAACTGTTTTTT. The chain carries TRBV9 and TRBJ1-4; 9 positions match TRBD1. Germline CDR1 is SGDLS and CDR2 is YYNGEE. The CDR3 loop spans 15 amino acids. V lost 0 bases, J lost 5 bases, and 2 bases stayed unmatched.

The rearrangement uses TRBV7-3 and TRBJ2-5; 10 bases are a match to TRBD1. J was trimmed by 4 bases and V by 5 bases; bases with no gene match: 7. CDR1 and CDR2 (germline): SGHTA, FQGTGA. This CDR3 has 15 amino acids. CDR3 in amino acids: CASSPGQGVGETQYF. CDR3 in DNA: TGTGCCAGCAGCCCCGGACAGGGGGTGGGAGAGACCCAGTACTTC.

The CDR3 region is CASSSDFYEQYF. Here the CDR3 DNA reads TGTGCCAGCAGCTCGGACTTCTACGAGCAGTACTTC. The V gene is TRBV7-9, the J gene TRBJ2-7; perhaps TRBD2 as D (5 bases). Looked up from germline, CDR1 is SEHNR and CDR2 is FQNEAQ (reference sequence). V was shortened by 4 bases and J by 3 bases, with 7 bases between the two germline ends. The CDR3 length is 12 residues.

The chain uses TRBV9 and TRBJ1-1, with a tentative D call TRBD1 (5 bases). CDR1 and CDR2 from the germline V gene are SGDLS and YYNGEE. V shed 0 bases and J shed 4 bases, with 10 bases lying between them. This CDR3 contains 14 residues. CDR3 region: CASSVGAGTTEAFF. The CDR3 nucleotides are TGTGCCAGCAGCGTAGGGGCAGGGACCACTGAAGCTTTCTTT.

This chain uses TRBV5-1 with TRBJ2-7; D remains ambiguous. V lost 0 bases and J 1 base, leaving 5 bases between the germline ends. CDR3 length: 13 amino acids. Germline V gene data show CDR1 as SGHRS and CDR2 as YFSETQ. The CDR3 loop reads CASSLDMSYEQYF. The CDR3 DNA reads TGCGCCAGCAGCTTGGACATGTCCTACGAGCAGTACTTC.

J is TRBJ2-1 and V is TRBV9; TRBD2 aligns across 7 bases. This CDR3 contains 13 residues. V lost 4 bases, J lost 9 bases, and 7 bases stayed unmatched. CDR1 SGDLS and CDR2 YYNGEE come from the germline V gene. CDR3 sequence reads: CASSPGGPGEQFF. In nucleotides, the CDR3 is TGTGCCAGCAGCCCGGGAGGACCGGGTGAGCAGTTCTTC.

The rearrangement links TRBV27 to TRBJ1-4, with a tentative D call TRBD1 (6 bases). Germline V gives CDR1 MNHEY, CDR2 SMNVEV (reference sequence). V lost 5 bases and J lost 3, with 22 bases in between. The CDR3 loop spans 18 amino acids. CDR3 loop: CASSTRTESQGANEKLFF. CDR3 DNA sequence: TGTGCCAGCAGTACCCGGACAGAAAGCCAGGGAGCTAATGAAAAACTGTTTTTT.